This T cell receptor (beta chain) is from a study of blood T cells in healthy people across ages (dated by TCRdb to 2015 to 2017). Describing the broader study: In model experiments, template switching captured roughly one uniquely barcoded TCR beta cDNA molecule for every two T cells. To avoid experimental bias, donors of different ages were distributed randomly across sequencing lanes. Using deep sequencing normalized with unique cDNA molecular identifiers, the study measured how TCR beta repertoire diversity changes with age. Two additional independent replicas of 1 million unique cDNA reads from the same blood draw were analyzed for two donors (one aged 18 to 29 and one aged 80 or older). Donors were grouped into four age groups: young (average approximately 15 years), middle-aged (39), aged (62) and long-lived (about 90).

Remarks on this clonotype: Its antigen remains unidentified. No much larger clonotype is one base removed from it; base qualities were not supplied.

V has 1 base trimmed and J has 2 bases trimmed; junction bases matching no gene number 6. Looking up the germline V gene (reference sequence) yields CDR1 DFQATT and CDR2 SNEGSKA. The CDR3 sequence holds 15 residues, the cysteine and phenylalanine included. The sequence is cut down to CDR3 DNA, 45 bases in frame from base 1. Libraries were prepared through 5' RACE. The listed sequencing device is Illumina HiSeq 2500. A second about 6 to 11 cycle PCR used a sample-barcoded 5' primer and a J-beta primer mix. A template-switch 5' adaptor carrying 12 random nucleotides introduced a unique molecular identifier onto each TCR beta cDNA molecule. At least 2.5 million CDR3-containing paired-end reads were obtained from each sample. First-strand cDNA was synthesized from all RNA with the Mint cDNA synthesis kit, primed by a TRBC-specific oligonucleotide. After uracil-DNA glycosylase treatment, a first 18-cycle PCR used universal primers M1SS and BC2_uni_R on all cDNA. Processing in the source paper ran as follows. Normalization of each sample was performed by random selection of 1 million high-quality reads, each carrying a distinct molecular identifier. Instead of being binned into consensus sequences, reads with shared molecular identifiers were discarded. MiTCR, run with a Q25 quality threshold and the strictest error-elimination algorithm, handled CDR3 identification, clonotype clustering and error correction. Lower-bound total TCR beta diversity was estimated with a nonparametric unseen species model using Euler transformation. TCRdb reran the public reads through fastp at Q25 and MiXCR, keeping productive beta chains. Rows are combined by CDR3 protein, so each entry shows the most common genes and DNA. The V and J calls, along with clone size, are taken from TCRdb and not from the paper's own processing. The sample data list roughly 1.6 million distinct CDR3 sequences, and 30% to 40% of these were observed just once. Roughly 12% of the sample is taken by the ten largest.

The donors were roughly 39 Caucasian individuals from Russia, aged roughly 6 to 100 years, who were systemically healthy. Each donor gave roughly 9 milliliters of peripheral blood, drawn into EDTA-treated Vacutainer tubes. PBMCs were isolated by Ficoll-Paque density-gradient centrifugation, with at least 6.5 million obtained per sample. Total RNA, at least 6 micrograms per sample, was extracted from PBMCs with Trizol reagent. Naive CD45RAhigh/CD27high T cell percentages were measured by flow cytometry on a PBMC aliquot from every donor. What the authors observed across the whole study: The long-lived group showed more naive CD4+ T cells, fewer expanded clones and increased TCR diversity than the aged group, suggesting age selection. Estimates of total diversity from one million sequenced T cells were regarded as lower bounds and underestimates. Donor CMV infection status was unknown, potentially confounding age-related changes in expanded clonotypes. Since profiling was done on bulk unsorted PBMCs, naive and antigen-experienced compartments could not be conclusively compared. As age increased, observed TCR beta diversity per million T cells dropped in a roughly linear way, and a significant reduction was already evident by age 40. There was a strong correlation between observed TCR beta diversity and the percentage of naive T cells measured by flow cytometry.

This sequence uses TRBV20-1 and TRBJ2-3; the central 7 bases match TRBD2. The clonotype originates from a woman younger than 45 in good health. The sequencing input was blood. Here is the DNA: TGCAGTGCTAGAGGGGCTAGCGGTAACACAGATACGCAGTATTTT. It encodes CSARGASGNTDTQYF.